Shown below are 26 T cell receptor beta chains from a single sample sequenced in a study of monozygotic twins with inflammatory bowel disease. One entry per CDR3 protein, without DNA, is what TCRdb gives after re-calling the 5' RACE reads. This table lists approximately 330,000 distinct CDR3 sequences. The specimen sequenced was blood. The receptors come from a human donor with ulcerative colitis or Crohn's disease, or a healthy co-twin of an affected twin (not recorded which).

The chain combines TRBV12-3 or TRBV12-4 with TRBJ2-7; TCRdb picks TRBD2, but there is no DNA to check that call. CDR3 size: 13 residues. The CDR3 here is CASRPSGDYEQYF.

This chain links TRBV5-1 with TRBJ2-1. The V gene's germline CDR1 is SGHRS and CDR2 YFSETQ. The CDR3 has 11 amino acids. CDR3 sequence: CASSLEEHQFF.

The chain carries TRBV29-1 and TRBJ2-1. Germline values: CDR1 SQVTM, CDR2 ANQGSEA. There are 11 residues in the CDR3. CDR3 sequence: CSVEPWGEQFF.

The chain recombines TRBV29-1 with TRBJ2-5. The CDR3 is 13 residues long. Germline CDR1 SQVTM, CDR2 ANQGSEA. The CDR3 protein is CSVELSSWETQYF.

The chain recombines TRBV7-6 with TRBJ2-1; lacking DNA, the TRBD1 call made by TCRdb goes unchecked. The germline V gene has CDR1 SGHVS and CDR2 FNYEAQ. This CDR3 comprises 20 residues. Here the CDR3 reads CASSFSGQGGFALYGNEQFF.

The rearrangement joins TRBV11-2 to TRBJ2-1; TCRdb lists TRBD2, though no DNA is available to test this call. The CDR3 is 15 amino acids. From germline, CDR1 is SGHAT and CDR2 FQNNGV. This CDR3 is CASRPTGLVGNEQFF. The variable domain in full, completed from reference TRBV11-2 and TRBJ2-1, reads EAGVAQSPRYKIIEKRQSVAFWCNPISGHATLYWYQQILGQGPKLLIQFQNNGVVDDSQLPKDRFSAERLKGVDSTLKIQPAKLEDSAVYLCASRPTGLVGNEQFFGPGTRLTVL.

This chain connects TRBV20-1 to TRBJ2-3; TCRdb indicates TRBD2, and absent DNA this call remains unverified. CDR3 length: 16 residues. CDR1 is DFQATT, CDR2 SNEGSKA, per germline (reference sequence). The CDR3: CSADSRDLPITDTQYF.

The chain combines TRBV6-5 with TRBJ1-1. Looked up from germline, CDR1 is MNHEY and CDR2 is SVGAGI. This CDR3 comprises 18 residues. The CDR3 is CASSYYPPKNAGLSEAFF.

The chain employs TRBV6-4 and TRBJ2-1; checking the TCRdb D call of TRBD1 is not possible without DNA. Looked up from germline, CDR1 is MRHNA and CDR2 is SNTAGT. This CDR3 has 13 amino acids. CDR3 residues: CASTTTPGGEQFF.

V is TRBV29-1 and J is TRBJ1-1. CDR1 SQVTM and CDR2 ANQGSEA come from the germline V gene. CDR3 length equals 11 residues. The CDR3 loop reads CSVEKSTEAFF.

The J gene is TRBJ2-5, the V gene TRBV24-1; TCRdb designates TRBD1, a call that cannot be tested without DNA. In germline, CDR1 is KGHDR, CDR2 SFDVKD. The CDR3 totals 14 residues. CDR3 residues: CATSEGDRRETQYF.

The chain uses TRBV5-1 and TRBJ1-2. The V gene's germline CDR1 is SGHRS and CDR2 YFSETQ. This CDR3 is built from 11 residues. The CDR3 sequence is CASTSGGGYTF.

The chain's CDR3 is CSARDDRTNYGYTF. The rearrangement uses TRBV20-1 and TRBJ1-2; TCRdb names TRBD1, which stays unverified in the absence of DNA. This CDR3 has 14 amino acids. Germline V gene data show CDR1 as DFQATT and CDR2 as SNEGSKA (reference sequence).

The rearrangement links TRBV15 to TRBJ1-1; TCRdb outputs TRBD1, but without DNA this stays unchecked. The CDR3 is made up of 16 amino acids. Germline loops: CDR1 LNHNV, CDR2 YYDKDF (reference sequence). This CDR3 reads CATSSRGGTGDTEAFF. The whole variable domain, remainder taken from reference TRBV15 and TRBJ1-1, is DAMVIQNPRYQVTQFGKPVTLSCSQTLNHNVMYWYQQKSSQAPKLLFHYYDKDFNNEADTPDNFQSRRPNTSFCFLDIRSPGLGDTAMYLCATSSRGGTGDTEAFFGQGTRLTVV.

This sequence joins TRBV10-3 and TRBJ1-3; the D gene TCRdb calls, TRBD1, cannot be checked with no DNA. CDR1 ENHRY and CDR2 SYGVKD come from the germline V gene. The CDR3 totals 14 residues. CDR3: CAIPPRGAGNTIYF.

CDR3 loop: CASSLYGGNRNEQFF. The rearrangement uses TRBV7-2 and TRBJ2-1; the D call of TRBD1 rests on TCRdb alone, since no DNA is present to check it. CDR1 and CDR2 from the germline V gene are SGHTA and FQGNSA. The CDR3 sequence is 15 residues long.

This rearrangement joins TRBV6-1 to TRBJ1-4; TCRdb's assignment of TRBD1 cannot be checked, as there is no DNA. Germline V gene lookup returns CDR1 MNHNS and CDR2 SASEGT. This CDR3 is built from 17 residues. This CDR3 reads CASSGGQGIRTNEKLFF.

CDR3 loop: CASSLEGGPDTQYF. The chain couples TRBV5-1 to TRBJ2-3; TCRdb designates TRBD1, a call that cannot be tested without DNA. The germline V gene has CDR1 SGHRS and CDR2 YFSETQ. The CDR3 consists of 14 residues.

V usage is TRBV10-3 and J usage is TRBJ2-5; absent DNA, TCRdb's TRBD1 call cannot be checked. From germline, CDR1 is ENHRY and CDR2 SYGVKD. The CDR3 runs 16 residues. The chain's CDR3 is CAISTQLRGDQETQYF.

The rearrangement uses TRBV7-9 and TRBJ1-1; TCRdb proposes TRBD1, but this gene call is untestable without DNA. Germline assignment: CDR1 SEHNR and CDR2 FQNEAQ (reference sequence). This CDR3 region has 11 residues. CDR3 region: CASSRDGEAFF.

The V gene is TRBV5-1, the J gene TRBJ2-7; the TRBD1 assignment by TCRdb is unverifiable without DNA. This CDR3 spans 15 amino acids. Looked up from germline, CDR1 is SGHRS and CDR2 is YFSETQ. CDR3 in amino acids: CASSLGGANSYEQYF.

V gene TRBV30 combines with J gene TRBJ2-7; TCRdb's D gene call, TRBD2, goes unchecked for lack of DNA. The germline V gene encodes CDR1 GTSNPN and CDR2 SVGIG (reference sequence). This CDR3 is built from 13 residues. The CDR3 here is CAWRGGRVHEQYF.

The rearrangement joins TRBV7-2 to TRBJ2-1; TCRdb gives TRBD2 as the D gene, but with no DNA this cannot be confirmed. The length of the CDR3 is 14 residues. Germline V gives CDR1 SGHTA, CDR2 FQGNSA. The CDR3 region is CASSRMAGGREQFF.

This chain uses TRBV15 with TRBJ2-7; checking the TCRdb D call of TRBD2 is not possible without DNA. The CDR3 spans 16 residues. Germline CDR1 reads LNHNV; CDR2 reads YYDKDF (reference sequence). CDR3 sequence reads: CATSRGASGSFNEQYF.

The V call is TRBV28, the J call TRBJ1-2; TCRdb proposes TRBD1, but this gene call is untestable without DNA. There are 15 residues in the CDR3. Germline V CDR1 and CDR2: MDHEN, SYDVKM. This CDR3 is CASSPHQGGNYGYTF.

The chain's CDR3 is CAWSVTVLNTEAFF. The chain links TRBV30 to TRBJ1-1. The CDR3 consists of 14 residues. Germline loops: CDR1 GTSNPN, CDR2 SVGIG (reference sequence).